Each of the 9 T cell receptor beta chains below was sequenced from the same sample in a study of a mutant IDH1 vaccine in newly diagnosed glioma. The data were produced by immunoSEQ multiplex PCR, yet TCRdb's version contains in-frame clones alone and is incomplete. The sample consists of tens of thousands of clones, roughly 84% of them appearing once. As for time point: week 35, safety follow-up. Each dose of the vaccine consisted of 300 ug of mutant IDH1 20-mer peptide, with topical imiquimod. These receptors have no known antigen. The source material was PBMCs, sampled from a glioma patient whose treatment included an IDH1 peptide vaccine. The receptors come from a man under 40 with glioma.

CDR3 DNA: TGCGCCAGCAGCCAAGCAGGGGGACGTTATGAAGCTTTCTTT. This gives the protein CASSQAGGRYEAFF. The chain links TRBV4-1 to TRBJ1-1, with TRBD1 matching 7 bases. The CDR3 is made up of 14 amino acids. The V gene end was trimmed by 1 base and the J gene end by 7 bases; junction bases not matched to a gene: 6. Germline V CDR1 and CDR2: MGHRA, YSYEKL.

The chain employs TRBV7-2 and TRBJ2-2; 11 bases are a match to TRBD1. The CDR3 covers 16 residues. Germline values: CDR1 SGHTA, CDR2 FQGNSA. The V segment lost 5 bases and the J segment 4 bases; nucleotides outside the gene matches: 6. CDR3 amino acids: CASSPRDRGVTGELFF. The CDR3 DNA follows: TGTGCCAGCAGCCCCCGGGACAGGGGGGTCACCGGGGAGCTGTTTTTT.

The V gene is TRBV27, the J gene TRBJ1-1; D is uncertain. Trimming removed 5 bases from V and 1 base from J, with 8 bases in between. The CDR3 spans 13 residues. Germline CDR1 reads MNHEY; CDR2 reads SMNVEV (reference sequence). As DNA, the CDR3 is TGTGCCAGCAGTATATTTACGAACACTGAAGCTTTCTTT. This translates into CASSIFTNTEAFF.

The chain has TRBV6-5 and TRBJ1-1; 10 nucleotides agree with TRBD1. Germline lookup yields CDR1 MNHEY and CDR2 SVGAGI. J was trimmed by 10 bases and V by 7 bases; bases with no gene match: 15. The CDR3 has 15 amino acids. The CDR3 DNA reads as TGTGCCAGCACTGGGCGCGGGACAGGGGATAGGGGAGCTTTCTTT. Protein: CASTGRGTGDRGAFF.

This sequence joins TRBV6-1 and TRBJ2-1; 11 bases are a match to TRBD2. J was trimmed by 6 bases and V by 8 bases; bases with no gene match: 9. Germline CDR1 is MNHNS and CDR2 is SASEGT. The CDR3 contains 15 residues. The CDR3 is CASRIAGGPINEQFF. In DNA, the CDR3 is TGTGCCAGCCGAATAGCGGGGGGGCCTATCAATGAGCAGTTCTTC.

V is TRBV6-5 and J is TRBJ2-5; TRBD1 is a possible D gene (6 bases). This CDR3 has 12 residues. The V gene's germline CDR1 is MNHEY and CDR2 SVGAGI. Between the trimmed V and J ends, which lost 9 bases and 4 bases, there was a span of 12 bases. The CDR3 region has the DNA TGTGCCAGTTGGCAGGGGCGAGAGACCCAGTACTTC. Translated: CASWQGRETQYF.

The chain links TRBV5-1 to TRBJ2-1; D unresolved. The germline V gene encodes CDR1 SGHRS and CDR2 YFSETQ. Trimming pared 1 base from V and 3 bases from J, leaving 8 bases between. This CDR3 is 14 amino acids long. CDR3 sequence (DNA): TGCGCCAGCAGCTTGCGGACCCTCTACAATGAGCAGTTCTTC. Its translation: CASSLRTLYNEQFF.

This chain uses TRBV19 with TRBJ2-2, with D unresolved. Deletions cut 7 bases from V and 0 bases from J, with 12 bases between. Germline CDR1 and CDR2: LNHDA and SQIVND (reference sequence). The CDR3 runs to 15 residues. The CDR3 reads CASTIGPPNTGELFF. The DNA of the CDR3 is TGTGCCAGTACCATCGGACCGCCGAACACCGGGGAGCTGTTTTTT.

The rearrangement uses TRBV7-9 and TRBJ1-3; D may be TRBD1 (5 bases). Germline CDR1 and CDR2: SEHNR and FQNEAQ (reference sequence). The CDR3 totals 17 residues. V lost 4 bases and J lost 2, with 18 bases in between. CDR3 nucleotides: TGTGCCAGCAGCTCCCGACCGGACAAGGGGACTGGAAACACCATATATTTT. This codes for CASSSRPDKGTGNTIYF.